The T cell receptor beta chain described here comes from a study of T cell changes during pregnancy in multiple sclerosis. The method was immunoSEQ multiplex PCR; TCRdb's version includes in-frame clones alone and lacks a portion of them. Counted here are 130,000 or so clones, about 94% occurring once; the ten biggest clones make up 6.2%. V was clipped by 6 bases and J by 6 bases; unmatched bases: 13. Per germline, CDR1 MNHEY and CDR2 SMNVEV (reference sequence). CDR3 length: 16 amino acids. This TCR was sampled from a female donor with multiple sclerosis, enrolled in a pregnancy study. The V call is TRBV27, the J call TRBJ2-2, with 7 bases that match TRBD2. The material sequenced was peripheral blood, taken before pregnancy. The CDR3 DNA reads as TGTGCCAGCAGATCTGGGGAGGGAAGGGTAGCCGGGGAGCTGTTTTTT. Its protein product is CASRSGEGRVAGELFF.